This is a list of T cell receptor beta chains from one sample in a study of shared clonotypes between healthy human individuals. Here immunoSEQ multiplex PCR was the method, and the copy in TCRdb shows in-frame clones only, minus some. The sample records millions of clones, roughly 95% being singletons. Sequenced material: naive CD4+ T cells sorted from blood. The source of these receptors is a man aged 18 to 29 in good health. CDR3s include the opening cysteine and the closing phenylalanine or tryptophan. Fields, in order: CDR3 protein, CDR3 DNA, J gene, D gene, clone size, V gene. D genes are given only for firm matches. A clone size is listed for some rows: how often the clone was seen (once, few, many), or a class if it is expanded.

CDR3 protein: CASSRRPGAGYGYTF; CDR3 DNA: TGTGCCAGCAGCCGTCGGCCAGGGGCCGGCTATGGCTACACCTTC; J gene: TRBJ1-2; D gene: .; clone size: .; V gene: TRBV7-9
CDR3 protein: CASTGGYGAYGYTF; CDR3 DNA: TGTGCCAGCACTGGTGGATATGGGGCCTATGGCTACACCTTC; J gene: TRBJ1-2; D gene: .; clone size: .; V gene: TRBV6-1
CDR3 protein: CASMPGKNTGELFF; CDR3 DNA: TGTGCCAGCATGCCAGGGAAGAACACCGGGGAGCTGTTTTTT; J gene: TRBJ2-2; D gene: .; clone size: .; V gene: TRBV6-6
CDR3 protein: CASSLFSCGQGTCEQYF; CDR3 DNA: TGCGCCAGCAGCTTGTTTAGCTGTGGACAGGGGACGTGCGAGCAGTACTTC; J gene: TRBJ2-7; D gene: TRBD1; clone size: once; V gene: TRBV5-1
CDR3 protein: CAISDSYQPQHF; CDR3 DNA: TGTGCCATCAGTGATAGTTATCAGCCCCAGCATTTT; J gene: TRBJ1-5; D gene: .; clone size: .; V gene: TRBV10-3
CDR3 protein: CASSRLPGNPADTQYF; CDR3 DNA: TGCGCCAGCAGCCGCCTACCTGGTAATCCTGCAGATACGCAGTATTTT; J gene: TRBJ2-3; D gene: .; clone size: .; V gene: TRBV5-1
CDR3 protein: CSVEDQNGYTF; CDR3 DNA: TGCAGCGTTGAAGATCAAAATGGCTACACCTTC; J gene: TRBJ1-2; D gene: .; clone size: .; V gene: TRBV29-1
CDR3 protein: CAISESRSNYGYTF; CDR3 DNA: TGTGCCATCAGTGAGTCGAGATCTAACTATGGCTACACCTTC; J gene: TRBJ1-2; D gene: .; clone size: .; V gene: TRBV10-3
CDR3 protein: CASSESRDYGYTF; CDR3 DNA: TGTGCCAGCAGTGAGAGCAGGGACTATGGCTACACCTTC; J gene: TRBJ1-2; D gene: .; clone size: once; V gene: TRBV6-1
CDR3 protein: CASSLDSGWNTEAFF; CDR3 DNA: TGCGCCAGCAGCTTGGACTCAGGGTGGAACACTGAAGCTTTCTTT; J gene: TRBJ1-1; D gene: .; clone size: .; V gene: TRBV5-1
CDR3 protein: CASTPRTGVPMGEQYF; CDR3 DNA: TGTGCCAGCACTCCCCGGACAGGGGTTCCCATGGGGGAGCAGTACTTC; J gene: TRBJ2-5; D gene: TRBD1; clone size: once; V gene: TRBV28
CDR3 protein: CASTLGPGYGYTF; CDR3 DNA: TGTGCCAGCACCTTGGGGCCCGGCTATGGCTACACCTTC; J gene: TRBJ1-2; D gene: .; clone size: few; V gene: TRBV25-1
CDR3 protein: CASSPAQSGGETQYF; CDR3 DNA: TGCGCCAGCAGCCCAGCCCAGAGCGGGGGAGAGACCCAGTACTTC; J gene: TRBJ2-5; D gene: TRBD2; clone size: .; V gene: TRBV5-1
CDR3 protein: CASSQDPTSFYEQYF; CDR3 DNA: TGCGCCAGCAGCCAAGATCCTACTAGCTTCTACGAGCAGTACTTC; J gene: TRBJ2-7; D gene: .; clone size: .; V gene: TRBV4-3
CDR3 protein: CASSPDYASYEQYF; CDR3 DNA: TGTGCCAGCAGTCCAGACTACGCCTCCTACGAGCAGTACTTC; J gene: TRBJ2-7; D gene: .; clone size: .; V gene: TRBV27
CDR3 protein: CATSRDFVGGLEQYF; CDR3 DNA: TGTGCCACCAGCAGAGATTTCGTTGGCGGCCTTGAGCAGTACTTC; J gene: TRBJ2-7; D gene: .; clone size: .; V gene: TRBV15
CDR3 protein: CSVGTDSYEQYF; CDR3 DNA: TGCAGCGTTGGCACGGATTCCTACGAGCAGTACTTC; J gene: TRBJ2-7; D gene: .; clone size: .; V gene: TRBV29-1
CDR3 protein: CASIIGTVSTDTQYF; CDR3 DNA: TGTGCCAGCATAATAGGGACGGTCAGCACAGATACGCAGTATTTT; J gene: TRBJ2-3; D gene: .; clone size: .; V gene: TRBV6-1
CDR3 protein: CASSVERTSTDTQYF; CDR3 DNA: TGTGCCAGCAGCGTAGAAAGGACTAGCACAGATACGCAGTATTTT; J gene: TRBJ2-3; D gene: .; clone size: .; V gene: TRBV9
CDR3 protein: CASSRTGPYEQYF; CDR3 DNA: TGTGCCAGCTCCCGGACAGGACCCTACGAGCAGTACTTC; J gene: TRBJ2-7; D gene: TRBD1; clone size: .; V gene: TRBV5-5
CDR3 protein: CAWSITRTGSSMKVQPQHF; CDR3 DNA: TGTGCCTGGAGTATAACTAGGACAGGGTCGAGCATGAAGGTTCAGCCCCAGCATTTT; J gene: TRBJ1-5; D gene: TRBD1; clone size: once; V gene: TRBV30
CDR3 protein: CAGGQGASEQYF; CDR3 DNA: TGTGCCGGAGGACAGGGGGCAAGTGAGCAGTACTTC; J gene: TRBJ2-7; D gene: TRBD1; clone size: .; V gene: TRBV2
CDR3 protein: CAWKREVTEAFF; CDR3 DNA: TGTGCCTGGAAAAGGGAGGTCACTGAAGCTTTCTTT; J gene: TRBJ1-1; D gene: .; clone size: .; V gene: TRBV30
CDR3 protein: CASSLGSGANVLTF; CDR3 DNA: TGTGCCAGCAGCTTGGGGTCTGGGGCCAACGTCCTGACTTTC; J gene: TRBJ2-6; D gene: .; clone size: .; V gene: TRBV5-8
CDR3 protein: CASSGTGQETQYF; CDR3 DNA: TGCGCCAGCAGCGGGACAGGGCAGGAGACCCAGTACTTC; J gene: TRBJ2-5; D gene: TRBD1; clone size: .; V gene: TRBV5-1
CDR3 protein: CASSQFLLGADTQYF; CDR3 DNA: TGCGCCAGCAGCCAGTTCCTCCTGGGGGCAGATACGCAGTATTTT; J gene: TRBJ2-3; D gene: .; clone size: .; V gene: TRBV4-1
CDR3 protein: CAIRKELRGNTIYF; CDR3 DNA: TGTGCCATCAGAAAGGAGCTCCGGGGAAACACCATATATTTT; J gene: TRBJ1-3; D gene: .; clone size: .; V gene: TRBV10-3
CDR3 protein: CASSYSGRTGELFF; CDR3 DNA: TGTGCCAGCAGTTACTCCGGCCGGACCGGGGAGCTGTTTTTT; J gene: TRBJ2-2; D gene: .; clone size: .; V gene: TRBV6-5
CDR3 protein: CASSPGKINEKLFF; CDR3 DNA: TGTGCCAGCAGTCCAGGGAAGATTAATGAAAAACTGTTTTTT; J gene: TRBJ1-4; D gene: .; clone size: .; V gene: TRBV25-1
CDR3 protein: CASSPRQGDYGYTF; CDR3 DNA: TGTGCCAGCAGCCCCAGACAGGGCGACTATGGCTACACCTTC; J gene: TRBJ1-2; D gene: TRBD1; clone size: once; V gene: TRBV7-2
CDR3 protein: CSAGDGNTEAFF; CDR3 DNA: TGCAGCGCGGGGGACGGTAACACTGAAGCTTTCTTT; J gene: TRBJ1-1; D gene: .; clone size: .; V gene: TRBV29-1
CDR3 protein: CASSLVSDTQYF; CDR3 DNA: TGTGCCAGCAGCTTAGTCTCAGATACGCAGTATTTT; J gene: TRBJ2-3; D gene: .; clone size: .; V gene: TRBV7-2